Each of the 14 T cell receptor beta chains below was sequenced from the same sample in a study of T-cell memory formation after mild COVID-19. TCRdb passed the 5' RACE reads through MiXCR, listing each CDR3 protein once. Found here are around 200,000 distinct CDR3 sequences, roughly 10% of them singletons; the top ten hold approximately 2.8%. Input material: PBMCs or a T cell subset sorted from them (not recorded which). These TCRs come from a man aged 18 to 29 who had mild COVID-19 (a few samples of this study predate the infection). Cell type and time point are not known.

The chain uses TRBV28 and TRBJ1-1; D gene unclear. CDR1 and CDR2 (germline): MDHEN, SYDVKM. V was cut by 2 bases and J by 2 bases, with 6 bases left in between. CDR3 length: 13 residues. DNA for the CDR3: TGTGCCAGCAGTTTACCCCTCAACACTGAAGCTTTCTTT. Protein product: CASSLPLNTEAFF.

This chain uses TRBV7-9 with TRBJ1-5, with D unclear. The germline V and J ends were trimmed by 5 bases and 0 bases, with 11 bases remaining between them. The CDR3 has 15 amino acids. The germline gives CDR1 SEHNR, CDR2 FQNEAQ (reference sequence). CDR3 sequence: CASSEMGYSNQPQHF. CDR3 DNA: TGTGCCAGCAGCGAGATGGGTTATAGCAATCAGCCCCAGCATTTT.

This clonotype was counted a few times. The chain combines TRBV7-2 with TRBJ2-7, with TRBD2 matching over 12 bases. V lost 0 bases, J lost 7 bases, and 7 bases stayed unmatched. CDR1 and CDR2 (germline): SGHTA, FQGNSA. The CDR3 covers 16 residues. The CDR3 coding sequence is TGTGCCAGCAGCTTAGCTAGCCTAGCGGGGGGGCGGGAGCAGTACTTC. It specifies CASSLASLAGGREQYF. Using reference TRBV7-2 and TRBJ2-7 for the parts outside the CDR3, the full variable domain is GAGVSQSPSNKVTEKGKDVELRCDPISGHTALYWYRQSLGQGLEFLIYFQGNSAPDKSGLPSDRFSAERTGGSVSTLTIQRTQQEDSAVYLCASSLASLAGGREQYFGPGTRLTVT.

The chain is built from TRBV24-1 and TRBJ2-2, with D tentatively TRBD1 (6 bases). CDR3 size: 16 residues. Trimming left V 2 bases short and J 7 bases short, with 16 bases between. The germline gives CDR1 KGHDR, CDR2 SFDVKD. The CDR3 nucleotides are TGTGCCACCAGTGATTCTGGCAGGGGTAGAAGCGGGGAGCTGTTTTTT. As protein: CATSDSGRGRSGELFF.

This clonotype turned up a few times. The genes are TRBV5-1 and TRBJ2-3; TRBD1 matches 8 bases. The CDR3 is made up of 14 amino acids. CDR1 SGHRS and CDR2 YFSETQ come from the germline V gene. Trimming removed 2 bases from V and 6 bases from J; junction bases left unmatched: 5. This chain's CDR3 is CASSFGQGGDTQYF. The CDR3 nucleotides are TGCGCCAGCAGCTTCGGACAGGGTGGGGATACGCAGTATTTT.

The chain links TRBV2 to TRBJ2-7, with 10 positions matching TRBD2. The CDR3 length is 14 residues. J gave up 5 bases and V 6 bases, and 7 bases lay outside the gene matches. From germline, CDR1 is SNHLY and CDR2 FYNNEI. In DNA form, the CDR3 reads TGTGCCAGCAGCGATCGAGGACTAGCGGACGAGCAGTACGTC. Its protein product is CASSDRGLADEQYV.

The chain employs TRBV6-2 or TRBV6-3 and TRBJ1-6; TRBD1 matches 9 bases. Germline V gene data show CDR1 as MNHEY and CDR2 as SVGEGT. With V trimmed by 6 bases and J by 6 bases, 9 bases remained unmatched. This CDR3 region has 16 residues. CDR3 nucleotides: TGTGCCAGCAGCCAAAGACAGGGGGTCGGTAATTCACCCCTCCACTTT. This translates into CASSQRQGVGNSPLHF.

This clonotype was picked up a small number of times. The V and J genes are TRBV5-6 and TRBJ2-3; possibly TRBD1 for D (6 bases). The germline CDR1 and CDR2 sequences are SGHDT and YYEEEE. V lost 4 bases, J lost 0 bases, and 15 bases lay in between. This CDR3 contains 16 residues. CDR3 sequence reads: CASSPNNRASTDTQYF. The DNA of the CDR3 is TGTGCCAGCAGCCCTAATAACAGGGCCAGCACAGATACGCAGTATTTT.

The table lists this clonotype with a few counts. V usage is TRBV5-1 and J usage is TRBJ2-3; D is possibly TRBD1 or TRBD2 (5 bases each). V shed 4 bases and J shed 0 bases, with 12 bases lying between them. CDR3 length: 15 residues. Germline CDR1 is SGHRS and CDR2 is YFSETQ. Here the CDR3 DNA reads TGCGCCAGCAGCCCCTCGGGGCAGAGCACAGATACGCAGTATTTT. It yields the protein CASSPSGQSTDTQYF.

This clonotype was counted only a few times. The chain carries TRBV5-1 and TRBJ2-1; 12 bases line up with TRBD2. The CDR3 loop spans 17 amino acids. With V trimmed by 3 bases and J by 2 bases, 6 bases remained unmatched. Germline V gene lookup returns CDR1 SGHRS and CDR2 YFSETQ. The DNA for the CDR3 is TGCGCCAGCAGCTCGGCCAGGACTAGCGGGACCTACAATGAGCAGTTCTTC. Amino acids: CASSSARTSGTYNEQFF.

This clonotype was observed many times. This chain uses TRBV7-3 with TRBJ2-1; TRBD2 matches 8 bases. The V and J ends lost 2 bases and 4 bases, in that order; junction bases with no gene match: 4. This CDR3 has 15 amino acids. Germline CDR1 and CDR2: SGHTA and FQGTGA. The CDR3 spells CASSLLAGWYNEQFF. In DNA form, the CDR3 reads TGTGCCAGCAGCTTATTAGCGGGGTGGTACAATGAGCAGTTCTTC.

This clonotype was seen once. The chain recombines TRBV7-2 with TRBJ2-6, with TRBD1 as a possible D gene (5 bases). V was pared by 5 bases and J by 12 bases, with 14 bases between. Looked up from germline, CDR1 is SGHTA and CDR2 is FQGNSA. The CDR3 runs 13 residues. The CDR3 is CASSQGGYGVLTF. The CDR3 coding sequence is TGTGCCAGCAGCCAGGGTGGGTACGGCGTCCTGACTTTC.

The chain links TRBV7-2 to TRBJ1-1, with a possible D match to TRBD1 (5 bases). V was cut by 3 bases and J by 9 bases, with 17 bases left in between. Per the germline V gene, CDR1 is SGHTA and CDR2 is FQGNSA. The CDR3 totals 14 residues. CDR3 nucleotides: TGTGCCAGCAGCTTTATGACTACTCGACAGAAAGCTTTCTTT. Protein: CASSFMTTRQKAFF.

The chain employs TRBV5-1 and TRBJ2-5; 8 bases agree with TRBD2. V dropped 7 bases and J dropped 5; count of bases not matched to a gene: 13. The CDR3 contains 15 residues. CDR1 SGHRS and CDR2 YFSETQ come from the germline V gene. CDR3 amino acids: CASGNGNTGGETQYF. The CDR3 DNA reads TGCGCCAGCGGCAATGGGAACACGGGAGGGGAGACCCAGTACTTC.